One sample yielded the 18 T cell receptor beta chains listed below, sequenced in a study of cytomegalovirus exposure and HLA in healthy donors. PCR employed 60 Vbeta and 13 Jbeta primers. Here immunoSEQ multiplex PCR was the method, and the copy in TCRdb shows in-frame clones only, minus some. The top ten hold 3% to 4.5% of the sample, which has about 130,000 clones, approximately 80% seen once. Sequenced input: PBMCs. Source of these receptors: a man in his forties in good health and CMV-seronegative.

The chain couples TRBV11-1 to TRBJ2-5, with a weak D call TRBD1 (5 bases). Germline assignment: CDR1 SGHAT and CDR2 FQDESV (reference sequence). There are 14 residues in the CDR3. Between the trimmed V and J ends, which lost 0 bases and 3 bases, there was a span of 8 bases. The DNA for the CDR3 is TGTGCCAGCAGCTTAGCGAAACAGGAAGAGACCCAGTACTTC. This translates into CASSLAKQEETQYF. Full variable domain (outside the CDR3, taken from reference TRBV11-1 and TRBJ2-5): EAEVAQSPRYKITEKSQAVAFWCDPISGHATLYWYRQILGQGPELLVQFQDESVVDDSQLPKDRFSAERLKGVDSTLKIQPAELGDSAMYLCASSLAKQEETQYFGPGTRLLVL.

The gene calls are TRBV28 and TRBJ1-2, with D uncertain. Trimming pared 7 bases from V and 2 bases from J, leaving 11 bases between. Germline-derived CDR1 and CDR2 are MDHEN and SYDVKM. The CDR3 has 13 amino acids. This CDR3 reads CASISSKNYGYTF. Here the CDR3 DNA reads TGTGCCAGCATCTCGAGTAAAAACTATGGCTACACCTTC.

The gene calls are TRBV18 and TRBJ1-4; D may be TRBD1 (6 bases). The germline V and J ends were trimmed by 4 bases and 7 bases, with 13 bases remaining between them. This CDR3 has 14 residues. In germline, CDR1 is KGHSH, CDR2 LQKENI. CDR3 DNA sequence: TGTGCCAGCTCACGGACAGAGGGGAGTGAAAAACTGTTTTTT. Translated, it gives CASSRTEGSEKLFF. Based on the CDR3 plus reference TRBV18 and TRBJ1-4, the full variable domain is NAGVMQNPRHLVRRRGQEARLRCSPMKGHSHVYWYRQLPEEGLKFMVYLQKENIIDESGMPKERFSAEFPKEGPSILRIQQVVRGDSAAYFCASSRTEGSEKLFFGSGTQLSVL.

CDR3: CSTRQGGSEKLFF. The CDR3 DNA follows: TGCAGCACCAGACAGGGGGGTAGCGAAAAACTGTTTTTT. The chain employs TRBV29-1 and TRBJ1-4; 9 nucleotides match TRBD1. V shed 8 bases, J shed 8 bases, and the junction held 9 bases outside the gene matches. Looked up from germline, CDR1 is SQVTM and CDR2 is ANQGSEA. This CDR3 is built from 13 residues.

The CDR3 protein is CASSLIAGSHNEQFF. The CDR3 nucleotides are TGCGCCAGCAGCTTGATTGCGGGGAGCCACAATGAGCAGTTCTTC. This chain uses TRBV5-1 with TRBJ2-1; the D gene is possibly TRBD2 (6 bases). Germline V gene lookup returns CDR1 SGHRS and CDR2 YFSETQ. This CDR3 has 15 residues. Trimming left V 1 base short and J 5 bases short, with 13 bases between.

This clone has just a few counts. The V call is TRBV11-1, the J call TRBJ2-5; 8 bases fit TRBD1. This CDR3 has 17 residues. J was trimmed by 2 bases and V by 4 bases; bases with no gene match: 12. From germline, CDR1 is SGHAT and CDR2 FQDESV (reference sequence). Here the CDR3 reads CASSSYENRDRQETQYF. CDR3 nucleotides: TGTGCCAGCAGCTCCTACGAGAACCGGGACAGGCAAGAGACCCAGTACTTC.

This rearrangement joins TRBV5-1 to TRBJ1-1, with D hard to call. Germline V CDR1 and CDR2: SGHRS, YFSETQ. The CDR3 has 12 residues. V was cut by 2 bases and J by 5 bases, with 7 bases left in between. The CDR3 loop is CASSFGQTEAFF. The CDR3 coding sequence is TGCGCCAGCAGCTTTGGGCAAACTGAAGCTTTCTTT.

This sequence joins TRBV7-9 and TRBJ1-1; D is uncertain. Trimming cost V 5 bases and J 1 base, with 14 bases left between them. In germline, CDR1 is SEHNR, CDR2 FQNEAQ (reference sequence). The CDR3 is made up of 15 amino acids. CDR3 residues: CASSAAAGWNTEAFF. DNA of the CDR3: TGTGCCAGCAGCGCCGCGGCTGGGTGGAACACTGAAGCTTTCTTT.

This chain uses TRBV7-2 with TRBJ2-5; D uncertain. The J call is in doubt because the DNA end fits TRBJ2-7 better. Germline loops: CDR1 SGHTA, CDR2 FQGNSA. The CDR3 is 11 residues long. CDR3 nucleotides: TGTGCCAGCAGCCCCCTGCACGAGCAGTACTTC. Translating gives CASSPLHEQYF.

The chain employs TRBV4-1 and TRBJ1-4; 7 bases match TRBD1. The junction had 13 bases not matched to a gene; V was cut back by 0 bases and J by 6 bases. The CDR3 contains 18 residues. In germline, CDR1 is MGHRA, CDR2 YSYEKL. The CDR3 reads CASSQEGGIRGQDEKLFF. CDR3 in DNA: TGCGCCAGCAGCCAAGAGGGCGGAATAAGGGGGCAAGATGAAAAACTGTTTTTT.

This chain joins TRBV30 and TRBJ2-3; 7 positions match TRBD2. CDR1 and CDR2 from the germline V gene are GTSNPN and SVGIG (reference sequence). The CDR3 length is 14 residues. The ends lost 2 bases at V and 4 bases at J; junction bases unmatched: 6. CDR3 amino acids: CAWSWGGVADTQYF. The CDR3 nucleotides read TGTGCCTGGAGTTGGGGGGGAGTGGCAGATACGCAGTATTTT.

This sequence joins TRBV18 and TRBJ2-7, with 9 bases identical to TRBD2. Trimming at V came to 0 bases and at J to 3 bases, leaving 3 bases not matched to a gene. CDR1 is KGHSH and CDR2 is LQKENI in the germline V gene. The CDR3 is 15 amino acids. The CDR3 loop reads CASSPPSGGLYEQYF. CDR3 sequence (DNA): TGTGCCAGCTCACCACCCAGCGGGGGGCTCTACGAGCAGTACTTC.

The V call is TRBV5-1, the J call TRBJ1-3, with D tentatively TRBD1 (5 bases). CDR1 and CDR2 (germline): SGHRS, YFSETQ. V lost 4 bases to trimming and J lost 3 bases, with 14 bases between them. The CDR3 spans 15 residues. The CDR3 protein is CASSTGGTNGNTIYF. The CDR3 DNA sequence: TGCGCCAGCAGCACCGGGGGTACGAATGGAAACACCATATATTTT. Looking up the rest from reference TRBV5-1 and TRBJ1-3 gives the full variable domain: KAGVTQTPRYLIKTRGQQVTLSCSPISGHRSVSWYQQTPGQGLQFLFEYFSETQRNKGNFPGRFSGRQFSNSRSEMNVSTLELGDSALYLCASSTGGTNGNTIYFGEGSWLTVV.

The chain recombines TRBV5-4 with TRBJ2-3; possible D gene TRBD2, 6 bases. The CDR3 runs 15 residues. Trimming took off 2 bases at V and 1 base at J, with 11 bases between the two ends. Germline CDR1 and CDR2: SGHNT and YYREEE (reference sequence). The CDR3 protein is CASSFPTGGTDTQYF. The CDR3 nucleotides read TGTGCCAGCAGCTTCCCTACGGGGGGCACAGATACGCAGTATTTT.

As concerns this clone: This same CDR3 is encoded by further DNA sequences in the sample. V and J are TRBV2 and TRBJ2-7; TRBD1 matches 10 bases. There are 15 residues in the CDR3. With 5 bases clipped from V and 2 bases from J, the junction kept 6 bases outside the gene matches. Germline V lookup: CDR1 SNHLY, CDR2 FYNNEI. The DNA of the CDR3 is TGTGCCAGCAGTCAGGACAGGGGGAACACCTACGAGCAGTACTTC. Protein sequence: CASSQDRGNTYEQYF.

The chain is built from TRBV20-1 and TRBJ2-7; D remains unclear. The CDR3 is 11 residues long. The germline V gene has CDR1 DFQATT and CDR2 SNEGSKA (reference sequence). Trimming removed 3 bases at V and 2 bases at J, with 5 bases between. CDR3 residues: CSASPAYEQYF. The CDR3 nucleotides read TGCAGTGCTAGTCCGGCCTACGAGCAGTACTTC.

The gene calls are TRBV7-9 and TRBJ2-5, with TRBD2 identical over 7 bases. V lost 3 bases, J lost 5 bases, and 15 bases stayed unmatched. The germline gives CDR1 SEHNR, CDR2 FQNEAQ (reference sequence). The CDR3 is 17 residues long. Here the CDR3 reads CASSFPRPSPGRETQYF. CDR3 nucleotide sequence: TGTGCCAGCAGCTTCCCCCGTCCCTCTCCCGGGAGGGAGACCCAGTACTTC.

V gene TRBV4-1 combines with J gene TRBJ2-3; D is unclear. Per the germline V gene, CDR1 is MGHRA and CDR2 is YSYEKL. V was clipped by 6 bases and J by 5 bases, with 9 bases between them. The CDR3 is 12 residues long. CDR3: CASSWYGDTQYF. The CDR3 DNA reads TGCGCCAGCAGTTGGTACGGAGATACGCAGTATTTT.